This T cell receptor beta chain is drawn from a study of cytomegalovirus exposure and HLA in healthy donors. Study findings and constraints: Prior analysis indicated that the majority of TCR beta V segments exhibited productivity approximately 90% or approximately 30% of the time. Apart from CMV serostatus, no immune exposure information was available. In a later analysis, the majority of CMV-associated beta chains seemingly showed HLA restriction.

On this clone itself: The antigen remains undetermined.

13 Jbeta primers and 60 Vbeta primers were used for the PCR. Using immunoSEQ multiplex PCR, the repertoire was profiled, and TCRdb retains in-frame clones only, with some absent. The table has around 130,000 clones, approximately 69% seen once; the top ten hold around 6.6%. Sequenced material: PBMCs. The origin of this receptor is a middle-aged man in good health and CMV-seropositive.

CDR3 sequence reads: CASREQGYQPQHF. The CDR3 DNA reads as TGTGCCAGCAGAGAGCAGGGTTATCAGCCCCAGCATTTT. The chain combines TRBV6-1 with TRBJ1-5, with a possible D match to TRBD1 (5 bases). The CDR3 consists of 13 residues. Germline CDR1 is MNHNS and CDR2 is SASEGT. Trimming shortened V by 6 bases and J by 5 bases, and 11 bases separated the two germline ends.